This T cell receptor (beta chain) derives from a study of T cell changes during pregnancy in multiple sclerosis. CDR3 size: 16 residues. The germline V gene encodes CDR1 SGDLS and CDR2 YYNGEE. Between the trimmed V and J ends, which lost 3 bases and 0 bases, there was a span of 14 bases. Profiled with immunoSEQ multiplex PCR; TCRdb holds only in-frame clones, not every one. The table includes around 80,000 clones, approximately 90% detected once. The chain joins TRBV9 to TRBJ2-3, with D possibly TRBD1 on 6 matching bases. This TCR came from a female donor with multiple sclerosis, enrolled in a pregnancy study. The sample consisted of peripheral blood, taken before pregnancy. The DNA of the CDR3 is TGTGCCAGCAGCGACCACAGGGAACAAAGCACAGATACGCAGTATTTT. It specifies CASSDHREQSTDTQYF. The whole variable domain, remainder taken from reference TRBV9 and TRBJ2-3, is DSGVTQTPKHLITATGQRVTLRCSPRSGDLSVYWYQQSLDQGLQFLIQYYNGEERAKGNILERFSAQQFPDLHSELNLSSLELGDSALYFCASSDHREQSTDTQYFGPGTRLTVL.